This TCR beta chain was identified during a study of cytomegalovirus exposure and HLA in healthy donors (dated by TCRdb to 2016 to 2017). With respect to the entire study: An earlier analysis of approximately 640 of the donors reported 250 to 350 Gb of sequence data and 100 million to 140 million unique TCR beta sequences from some 180 million T cells. An early release that covered 500 to 800 HLA-typed donors contained about 290 gigabases of sequencing data and 65 million to 100 million unique TCR sequences. Of the roughly 400 genotyped donors, about 80% fell in the genetic ancestry cluster associated with self-reported Caucasian donors. The study aimed to test whether signatures of past pathogen exposure could be identified by cataloging public T cell receptors. Using immunosequencing, the study profiled T cell repertoires from roughly 650 subjects and related those repertoires to cytomegalovirus serostatus. Besides the first cohort of 500 to 700 subjects, a separate validation cohort made up of about 120 different subjects was used. To predict cytomegalovirus infection status, the study combined high-throughput TCR immunosequencing, statistical association of individual TCRs with disease status, and machine learning. In a later analysis, previously published TCR beta repertoires from fewer than 750 donors were re-analyzed and high-resolution HLA genotyping was added so that TCR occurrence patterns could be studied. The later analysis used no new phenotypic data to find candidate immune exposures, relying instead on TCR beta sequences and their occurrence across donors. An earlier analysis of roughly 600 of the donors used high-throughput TCR beta sequencing to judge whether each TCR beta V gene segment behaved as functional or pseudogenic. Donor age, sex, ethnicity and CMV serostatus were collected together with the repertoire data. In a later genetic analysis, genome-wide SNP genotypes for about three fifths of the 666 donors were used, and that subset was treated as a discovery cohort. All discovery cohort repertoires had been generated on a single sequencing platform. Class I and class II HLA loci were covered by the typing at four-digit resolution. The number of typed donors differed by locus: about 620-640 for A, B, C, DRB1 and DQB1; 500 to 550 for DQA1; over 600 for DPA1; and roughly 470 for DPB1. A handful of DR-DQ haplotypes were handled as single units for association and clustering because linkage in the cohort was strong. Across some 400 genotyped donors of the cohort, an average of 235,054 unique TCR beta nucleotide sequences per donor were sequenced, and roughly a sixth of those sequences were non-productive. Paper-wide results and their limitations: Most TCR sequences were observed very rarely across donors, whereas some public TCRs were present in many individuals. The earlier analysis of approximately 590 of the donors excluded approximately 17 rarely observed V segments, including chromosome 9 orphons, because counts were too low. Compared with the roughly 700-donor mean, donors in an Asian-associated ancestry cluster had fewer N-insertions in productive TCRs, according to a later genetic analysis. In a later analysis, most CMV-associated TCR beta chains were found to appear HLA-restricted, with HLA associations seemingly driven largely by CMV exposure. At a false discovery rate of 0.05, a later analysis linked some 17,000 TCR beta sequences to specific HLA alleles. When HLA alleles, especially DR and DQ, strongly co-occurred, TCR associations were difficult to assign to individual alleles. Immune exposure information for the cohort was limited to CMV serostatus. Correlated functional status among segregating V segments might be attributable to linkage disequilibrium, but an unknown experimental factor could not be ruled out. The study listed 150 to 200 TCR beta chains as associated with cytomegalovirus. The sequencing pipeline was judged likely to have produced a cluster of highly shared sequence variants as a technical artifact. In a later analysis, HLA-associated TCR beta chains were found to be more clonally expanded and to have lower generation probabilities than equally common non-associated chains. Broadly in line with IMGT annotations, most TCR beta V segments showed up in productive rearrangements about 87% or about 30% of the time in an earlier analysis of several hundred of the donors. A further reported finding was that TCR beta sequences accurately predicted the HLA-A and HLA-B alleles for most subjects in the first cohort. According to a later analysis, parvovirus B19, influenza, CMV and Epstein-Barr virus appeared linked to several top co-occurrence clusters. Because HLA typing was missing for some donors at each locus, association tests included only the typed subset. The presence/absence analyses assumed that sequencing depth was roughly uniform across donors, and that assumption may not be true. The authors suggested that the approach could potentially be extended to other disease states and immunological phenotypes. Cytomegalovirus status was reported to be diagnosed by the classifier with high specificity and sensitivity in both the original and validation cohorts. Only TCR beta chains were sequenced in this cohort, and the absence of alpha or paired-chain data limited detectable features. In vitro tests confirmed that a few of the cytomegalovirus-associated TCR beta chains recognize cytomegalovirus antigens. In a later analysis, TCR association rates were found to vary across HLA loci, with the most associated TCRs seen for DRB1 alleles and the fewest for HLA-C alleles. An association between a missense DCLRE1C variant and V-gene and J-gene trimming of TCR beta chains was found in a later genetic analysis and replicated in an independent cohort.

This clone was picked up one time. There is no known antigen for this receptor. Base qualities were left out, and no much larger clone turns up one base away. Libraries were constructed by the immunoSEQ multiplex PCR assay. For the multiplex PCR, a mixture combining 60 forward primers for TCR Vbeta segments and 13 reverse primers for TCR Jbeta segments was used. The CDR3 region of rearranged TCR beta genes was amplified from genomic DNA by a multiplex PCR assay. On the Illumina HiSeq System, the amplified TCR beta libraries were sequenced as 87-base-pair reads. Turning to the authors' computational methods: A later analysis counted some 74 million unique TCR beta chains across the 650 to 700 repertoires, and around 12 million of these chains were shared by at least two donors. A nearest-neighbor algorithm error-corrected the raw reads and collapsed the reads into unique sequences, merging closely related sequences to remove PCR and sequencing errors. V, D and J gene segments were assigned by aligning CDR3 sequences to IMGT reference sequences. Each retained sequence needed at least a six-nucleotide match to both a V gene segment and a J gene segment. Rearrangements were called productive when the CDR3 lacked stop codons and stayed in frame with V and J; all others were non-productive. CDR3 was defined according to IMGT convention as the region running from the second conserved V-encoded cysteine to the conserved J-encoded phenylalanine. Sequences without an unambiguous match to a single V gene segment were excluded from the earlier analysis of about 630 of the donors. In an earlier analysis of almost 600 of the donors, a V segment was called functional when productive rearrangements were above 56.7%, and segregating when the standard deviation between donors exceeded 5%. A statistical classification framework was built to diagnose cytomegalovirus status from the catalog of TCR beta chain sequences. In a later analysis, V and J genes were assigned by comparing TCR nucleotide sequences against IMGT/GENE-DB human TR gene sequences. Using the TCRdist pipeline, a later analysis assigned CDR3 sequences along with most-parsimonious VDJ recombination scenarios. In a later analysis, every TCR beta chain was defined by the combination of its CDR3 amino acid sequence and its V-gene family, and reads without a unique V-gene family were dropped. In a later analysis, a few hundred highly shared, low-generation-probability nucleotide sequences were removed to address suspected cross-contamination and a sequencing artifact. For each public chain, a later analysis derived a clonal expansion index from normalized ranks of inferred template counts within each repertoire. A later analysis computed generation probabilities with a VDJ recombination model fitted to out-of-frame rearrangements, and checked the results against IGoR. A later analysis scored TCR-TCR, TCR-HLA and TCR-CMV co-occurrence with hypergeometric tests, applying a repertoire-size bias correction to TCR pairs. False discovery rates were estimated in a later analysis by permuting HLA or CMV assignments 20 times. In a later analysis, co-occurring TCRs were grouped using DBSCAN, and TCRdist sequence similarity was added for clustering within HLA-allele-positive subsets. For co-occurrence clustering, repertoires with fewer than 30,000 or more than 120,000 public chains were excluded, along with roughly 5 repertoires with anomalous nucleotide sharing. TCRdb provides this immuneACCESS table in a form limited to in-frame rearrangements. Some clones are lacking; in checked studies, under half of them reflect an unresolved V gene, and why the rest are absent is not known. That table supplies the V and J calls and clone size; D and trimming were determined from the DNA. The sample yields 120,000 or so clones; 50% to 75% were counted once. About 8.1% of the sample belongs to the ten largest clones.

The cohort consisted of hundreds of healthy bone marrow donors. All cohort members were sampled while nominally healthy, although unrecorded immune exposures were likely present. The donor tested CMV seropositive and was one of the 289 seropositive cohort members. Every donor gave a peripheral blood sample, and the peripheral blood mononuclear cells from that sample were used for TCR beta sequencing. The Qiagen DNeasy Blood Extraction Kit was used to extract genomic DNA from the blood cell samples. This TCR was recovered from a woman aged 40 to 49 in good health and CMV-seropositive. The sequenced sample was PBMCs.

In nucleotide form, the sequence is TGTGCCAGCAGTTACGCGACAGCTTCCTATGGCTACACCTTC. The encoded protein is CASSYATASYGYTF. Here the chain combines TRBV6-5 and TRBJ1-2, with TRBD1 perhaps the D gene, on 5 matching bases. Sequences MNHEY (CDR1) and SVGAGI (CDR2) are obtained from the germline V gene. The CDR3 runs 14 amino acids, cysteine and phenylalanine included. Of the read, only the CDR3 DNA is kept; its 42 bases are in frame from base 1. A distance of 11 bases separates the germline ends of V and J, which lose 2 bases and 4 bases respectively.